One and the same sample provided the 10 T cell receptor beta chains below, sequenced in a study of cytomegalovirus exposure and HLA in healthy donors. The PCR used 60 Vbeta and 13 Jbeta primers. Method: immunoSEQ multiplex PCR; TCRdb's copy keeps in-frame clones and lacks some. The sample has about 110,000 clones, 73% seen once. The sequencing input was PBMCs. These receptor sequences come from a man aged 35 to 55 in good health and CMV-seronegative.

The V gene is TRBV5-1, the J gene TRBJ1-1, with 8 bases aligning to TRBD1. J was trimmed by 2 bases and V by 4 bases; bases with no gene match: 7. CDR3 length equals 15 residues. CDR1 SGHRS and CDR2 YFSETQ come from the germline V gene. The CDR3 sequence is CASSTGQGRNTEAFF. CDR3 bases: TGCGCCAGCAGCACTGGACAGGGCCGAAACACTGAAGCTTTCTTT.

The chain carries TRBV27 and TRBJ1-6; 7 nucleotides align to TRBD1. CDR1 MNHEY and CDR2 SMNVEV come from the germline V gene (reference sequence). J lost 10 bases, V lost 7 bases, and 4 bases had no gene match. This CDR3 region has 12 residues. The CDR3 reads CASMYRGSPLHF. The CDR3 region has the DNA TGTGCCAGCATGTACAGGGGATCACCCCTCCACTTT.

The V gene is TRBV4-1, the J gene TRBJ2-7; the match to TRBD2 covers 7 bases. The V gene's germline CDR1 is MGHRA and CDR2 YSYEKL. The CDR3 totals 15 residues. V was clipped by 0 bases and J by 3 bases; unmatched bases: 5. Here the CDR3 DNA reads TGCGCCAGCAGCCAAGAACCCCAGCGGGGCTACGAGCAGTACTTC. It yields the protein CASSQEPQRGYEQYF.

The chain uses TRBV28 and TRBJ1-2; a possible D gene is TRBD1 (5 bases). The germline V gene has CDR1 MDHEN and CDR2 SYDVKM. Trimming removed 8 bases at V and 3 bases at J, with 16 bases between. This CDR3 is 14 amino acids long. In nucleotides, the CDR3 is TGTGCCAGCCGCCGGGGGGGGGTGGACTATGGCTACACCTTC. Translated: CASRRGGVDYGYTF.

V gene TRBV6-5 combines with J gene TRBJ1-5; D is ambiguous. CDR1 is MNHEY and CDR2 is SVGAGI in the germline V gene. This CDR3 has 13 amino acids. V dropped 0 bases and J dropped 4 bases, with 4 bases sitting between them. The CDR3 bases are TGTGCCAGCAGTTACTCCCGGAATCAGCCCCAGCATTTT. This translates into CASSYSRNQPQHF.

V is TRBV5-1 and J is TRBJ1-1; D is undetermined. This CDR3 region has 16 residues. Per germline, CDR1 SGHRS and CDR2 YFSETQ. V was cut by 4 bases and J by 3 bases, with 19 bases left in between. The CDR3 here is CASSPTGGARDTEAFF. The CDR3 region has the DNA TGCGCCAGCAGCCCTACCGGCGGAGCGAGGGACACTGAAGCTTTCTTT.

In its sample, this clone was seen once. V usage is TRBV15 and J usage is TRBJ1-5, with D unresolved. The length of the CDR3 is 15 residues. Trimming removed 0 bases from V and 6 bases from J, with 12 bases in between. The V gene's germline CDR1 is LNHNV and CDR2 YYDKDF (reference sequence). This CDR3 reads CATSRDRGGGQPQHF. Here the CDR3 DNA reads TGTGCCACCAGCAGAGATAGAGGCGGCGGTCAGCCCCAGCATTTT.

The chain links TRBV7-2 to TRBJ2-1; TRBD2 aligns across 9 bases. Per the germline V gene, CDR1 is SGHTA and CDR2 is FQGNSA. The CDR3 loop spans 15 amino acids. V trimming: 2 bases; J trimming: 8 bases; junction bases outside the gene matches: 7. CDR3 loop: CASSLSAGGPYEQFF. In nucleotides, the CDR3 is TGTGCCAGCAGCTTAAGCGCGGGGGGGCCCTATGAGCAGTTCTTC.

The V and J genes are TRBV6-5 and TRBJ1-2; D call uncertain. From germline, CDR1 is MNHEY and CDR2 SVGAGI. CDR3 length: 14 amino acids. Trimming removed 8 bases at V and 8 bases at J, with 21 bases between. CDR3 sequence reads: CASQHSSGKEGYTF. The CDR3, as DNA: TGTGCCAGCCAACATTCGTCGGGGAAAGAAGGCTACACCTTC.

This clone appeared once. The J gene is TRBJ2-4, the V gene TRBV11-1; D possibly corresponds to TRBD1 (5 bases). The CDR3 totals 13 residues. Trimming stripped 2 bases from V and 6 bases from J, with 8 bases between. Germline values: CDR1 SGHAT, CDR2 FQDESV (reference sequence). The CDR3 loop is CASSLNQGNIQYF. CDR3 sequence (DNA): TGTGCCAGCAGCTTAAACCAGGGAAACATTCAGTACTTC.